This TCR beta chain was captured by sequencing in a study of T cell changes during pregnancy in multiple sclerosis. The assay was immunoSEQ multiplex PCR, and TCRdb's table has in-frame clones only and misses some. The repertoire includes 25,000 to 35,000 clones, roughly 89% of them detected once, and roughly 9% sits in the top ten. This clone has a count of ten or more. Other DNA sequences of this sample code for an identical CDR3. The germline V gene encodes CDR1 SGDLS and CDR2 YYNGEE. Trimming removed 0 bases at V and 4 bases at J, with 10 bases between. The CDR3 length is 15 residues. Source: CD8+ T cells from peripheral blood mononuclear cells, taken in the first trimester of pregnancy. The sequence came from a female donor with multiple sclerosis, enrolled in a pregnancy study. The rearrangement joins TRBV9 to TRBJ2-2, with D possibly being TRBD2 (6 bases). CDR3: CASSVETGGTGELFF. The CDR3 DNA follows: TGTGCCAGCAGCGTAGAAACCGGGGGCACCGGGGAGCTGTTTTTT. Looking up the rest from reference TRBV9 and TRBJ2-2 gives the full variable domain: DSGVTQTPKHLITATGQRVTLRCSPRSGDLSVYWYQQSLDQGLQFLIQYYNGEERAKGNILERFSAQQFPDLHSELNLSSLELGDSALYFCASSVETGGTGELFFGEGSRLTVL.